This section outlines one T cell receptor (beta chain) sequence together with its context. The CDR3 is 16 residues long. J gave up 1 base and V 0 bases, and 6 bases lay outside the gene matches. CDR1 is SGHRS and CDR2 is YFSETQ in the germline V gene. These data originate in a study of blood T cell repertoires in COVID-19. In the study overall: The study drew acute and convalescent COVID-19 samples from the United States, Italy and Spain. PBMCs, B-cell-depleted T cells, or T cells were the source of the cDNA or gDNA that made up the material.

In the study's own analysis: The assay estimated nucleated cells by amplifying reference gene primers. Profiling relied on immunoSEQ multiplex PCR, and the TCRdb table lists in-frame clones only, not all of them. For V, J and clone size, that table is used; D and trimming come from the DNA. The table lists roughly 65,000 clones, about nine tenths of them singletons. Material: peripheral blood. The TCR sequence derives from a man in his sixties with acute or convalescent COVID-19. This rearrangement joins TRBV5-1 to TRBJ1-1; 7 bases line up with TRBD1. The CDR3, as DNA: TGCGCCAGCAGCTTGGAAGGGGGCCGGGCGAACACTGAAGCTTTCTTT. Protein: CASSLEGGRANTEAFF.